Sequencing of this T cell receptor beta chain was carried out in a study of cytotoxic CD8 clonotypes in ibrutinib-treated CLL. Study summary: Of a cohort that held 10 to 12 relapsed/refractory and under 16 treatment-naive patients, 17 to 18 were IGHV unmutated. Study-wide results and caveats: Higher clonality was seen at ibrutinib response and a return toward baseline at progression. Clonality at baseline surpassed age-matched healthy donors and tracked circulating CD8+ T-cell counts.

As regards this clone: The antigen is undetermined.

Clones were read by immunoSEQ multiplex PCR, and TCRdb kept only the in-frame ones, dropping some. The profile shows about 56,000 clones, around 55% of them singletons. Genomic DNA in a quantity of about 2 micrograms was derived from cryopreserved PBMCs for TCR beta libraries. Germline loops: CDR1 MDHEN, CDR2 SYDVKM. The length of the CDR3 is 16 residues. The V gene lost 5 bases and the J gene lost 8 bases, with 24 bases spanning the gap. The specimen was PBMCs, collected after 24 months of ibrutinib treatment. The V and J genes are TRBV28 and TRBJ1-2; a weak D match, TRBD1 (6 bases). The TCR comes from a human donor with chronic lymphocytic leukemia. CDR3 sequence (DNA): TGTGCCAGCAGTCAAAAGGGGGACAAGGACAAAGAGGGCTACACCTTC. It translates to CASSQKGDKDKEGYTF.